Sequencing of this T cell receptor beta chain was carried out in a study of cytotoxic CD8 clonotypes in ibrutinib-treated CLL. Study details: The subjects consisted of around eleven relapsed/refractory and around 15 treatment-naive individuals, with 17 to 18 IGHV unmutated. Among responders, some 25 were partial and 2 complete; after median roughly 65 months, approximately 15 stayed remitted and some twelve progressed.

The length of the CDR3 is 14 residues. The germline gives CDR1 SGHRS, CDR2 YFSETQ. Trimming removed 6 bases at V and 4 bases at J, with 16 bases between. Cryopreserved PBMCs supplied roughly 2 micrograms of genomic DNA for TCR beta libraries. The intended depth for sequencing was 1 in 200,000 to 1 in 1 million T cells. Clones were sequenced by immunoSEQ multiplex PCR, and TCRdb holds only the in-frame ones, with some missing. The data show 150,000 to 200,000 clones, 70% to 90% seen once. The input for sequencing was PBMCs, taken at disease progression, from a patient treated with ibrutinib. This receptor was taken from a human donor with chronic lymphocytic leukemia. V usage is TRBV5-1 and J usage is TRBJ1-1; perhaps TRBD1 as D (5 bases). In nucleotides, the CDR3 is TGCGCCAGCACCGAGGAGCTAGGGGTCACTGAAGCTTTCTTT. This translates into CASTEELGVTEAFF.